Described below is a single T cell receptor (beta chain) sequence and its context. A much larger clone differs from this one at a single base, so this may be a read error. The CDR3 has 11 residues. Germline V gene lookup returns CDR1 SGHNT and CDR2 YYREEE (reference sequence). V lost 1 base to trimming and J lost 2 bases, with 0 bases between them. These data originate in a study of shared clonotypes between healthy human individuals. Method: immunoSEQ multiplex PCR; TCRdb's copy keeps in-frame clones and lacks some. The sample shows about 490,000 clones, roughly 85% of them seen only once. The source material was PBMCs. This sequence joins TRBV5-4 and TRBJ2-5; the D is unclear. The receptor was derived from a woman aged 35 to 49 in good health. Some clones in this sample may be carry-over from other donors' samples. CDR3: CASSLQETQYF. The CDR3 DNA sequence: TGTGCCAGCAGCTTGCAAGAGACCCAGTACTTC.